The rows below give T cell receptor beta chains drawn from one sample of a study of blood T cell repertoires in COVID-19. The assay was immunoSEQ multiplex PCR, and TCRdb's table has in-frame clones only and misses some. Here the sample spans some 250,000 clones, roughly 91% being singletons. Sequencing input: peripheral blood. These receptors were taken from a woman aged 40 to 55 who had recovered from COVID-19. The CDR3 runs from the conserved cysteine through the conserved F or W. Fields, in order: D gene, J gene, CDR3 length, V gene, CDR3 protein, CDR3 DNA. A D gene is named only where the DNA matches it firmly.

- | TRBJ2-7 | 13 | TRBV7-2 | CASSYNPTYEQYF | TGTGCCAGCAGCTACAACCCAACCTACGAGCAGTACTTC
- | TRBJ1-4 | 14 | TRBV28 | CASTPGATNEKLFF | TGTGCCAGCACCCCCGGGGCAACTAATGAAAAACTGTTTTTT
- | TRBJ2-1 | 13 | TRBV7-3 | CASSRDTPNEQFF | TGTGCCAGCAGCCGGGACACACCGAATGAGCAGTTCTTC
- | TRBJ2-3 | 15 | TRBV18 | CASSPREASTDTQYF | TGTGCCAGCTCACCACGGGAGGCTAGCACAGATACGCAGTATTTT
TRBD2 | TRBJ2-5 | 15 | TRBV7-6 | CASSSERGSRVTQYF | TGTGCCAGCAGCTCCGAGCGGGGTAGCCGAGTTACCCAGTACTTC
- | TRBJ1-5 | 13 | TRBV16 | CASSHGGAPSQHF | TGTGCCAGCAGCCACGGGGGGGCCCCGAGTCAGCATTTT
TRBD2 | TRBJ2-3 | 18 | TRBV20-1 | CSASDRGLAGGSTDTQYF | TGCAGTGCTAGTGACCGGGGACTAGCGGGAGGGAGCACAGATACGCAGTATTTT
TRBD2 | TRBJ2-1 | 13 | TRBV30 | CAWSRTSGSEQFF | TGTGCCTGGAGTAGGACTAGCGGGAGTGAGCAGTTCTTC
- | TRBJ1-2 | 12 | TRBV30 | CAWRPPSYGYTF | TGTGCCTGGAGGCCCCCCAGTTATGGCTACACCTTC
- | TRBJ2-3 | 14 | TRBV5-1 | CASSLAGGRDTQYF | TGCGCCAGCAGCTTGGCCGGTGGGCGAGATACGCAGTATTTT
- | TRBJ2-3 | 15 | TRBV11-2 | CASNPWGEGTDTQYF | TGTGCCAGCAACCCGTGGGGGGAGGGCACAGATACGCAGTATTTT